The 30 T cell receptor beta chains below were found in one sample sequenced in a study of long-term antiretroviral therapy in people with HIV. Researchers report immunoSEQ v3.0 was run at survey level. Method: immunoSEQ multiplex PCR; TCRdb's copy keeps in-frame clones and lacks some. The data contain roughly 15,000 clones, around 84% of them singletons. Sequenced here: unsorted PBMCs, sampled 0.4 years after starting antiretroviral therapy. The receptors were sampled from a man aged 25-45 years with HIV.

In DNA, the CDR3 is TGTGCCAGCAGCTTAAGAAGGAAGTACAATGAGCAGTTCTTC. This gives the protein CASSLRRKYNEQFF. This chain joins TRBV7-2 and TRBJ2-1; D gene unclear. V dropped 2 bases and J dropped 4 bases, with 9 bases sitting between them. CDR3 length: 14 residues. The germline CDR1 and CDR2 sequences are SGHTA and FQGNSA. Filled out from reference TRBV7-2 and TRBJ2-1, the complete variable domain reads GAGVSQSPSNKVTEKGKDVELRCDPISGHTALYWYRQSLGQGLEFLIYFQGNSAPDKSGLPSDRFSAERTGGSVSTLTIQRTQQEDSAVYLCASSLRRKYNEQFFGPGTRLTVL.

The sample holds a few counts of this clone. This sequence joins TRBV2 and TRBJ2-2; the D is unclear. V was shortened by 8 bases and J by 2 bases, with 6 bases between the two germline ends. CDR1 is SNHLY, CDR2 FYNNEI, per germline. The CDR3 loop spans 12 amino acids. CDR3 region: CASGENTGELFF. The CDR3 coding sequence is TGTGCCAGCGGGGAAAACACCGGGGAGCTGTTTTTT. Filled out from reference TRBV2 and TRBJ2-2, the complete variable domain reads EPEVTQTPSHQVTQMGQEVILRCVPISNHLYFYWYRQILGQKVEFLVSFYNNEISEKSEIFDDQFSVERPDGSNFTLKIRSTKLEDSAMYFCASGENTGELFFGEGSRLTVL.

V and J are TRBV6-5 and TRBJ1-2; D is perhaps TRBD1 (6 bases). There are 13 residues in the CDR3. Trimming removed 7 bases from V and 2 bases from J, with 11 bases in between. Germline-derived CDR1 and CDR2 are MNHEY and SVGAGI. This CDR3 is CASTEGENYGYTF. CDR3 DNA sequence: TGTGCCAGCACCGAGGGGGAGAACTATGGCTACACCTTC.

This chain joins TRBV6-1 and TRBJ2-7; D call uncertain. Germline V lookup: CDR1 MNHNS, CDR2 SASEGT. This CDR3 has 10 residues. V gave up 10 bases and J gave up 1 base, with 5 bases separating them. The CDR3, as DNA: TGTGCCACCTCTTCCTACGAGCAGTACTTC. Its protein product is CATSSYEQYF.

CDR3 DNA sequence: TGTGCCAGCAGCCAAGCAATCCAGAACACTGAAGCTTTCTTT. Protein product: CASSQAIQNTEAFF. The rearrangement links TRBV16 to TRBJ1-1; unclear D gene. There are 14 residues in the CDR3. CDR1 and CDR2 from the germline V gene are KGHSY and FQNENV. V was clipped by 2 bases and J by 1 base, with 8 bases between them.

The V and J genes are TRBV27 and TRBJ2-3; maybe TRBD1 (5 bases). Trimming shortened V by 3 bases and J by 1 base, and 11 bases separated the two germline ends. The V gene's germline CDR1 is MNHEY and CDR2 SMNVEV (reference sequence). This CDR3 spans 15 amino acids. This CDR3 is CASSFSTGRTDTQYF. The CDR3 coding sequence is TGTGCCAGCAGTTTTTCAACAGGCCGCACAGATACGCAGTATTTT.

The V and J genes are TRBV28 and TRBJ2-6, with D possibly matching TRBD2 (6 bases). Trimming cost V 7 bases and J 8 bases, with 12 bases left between them. The CDR3 has 13 amino acids. The germline CDR1 and CDR2 sequences are MDHEN and SYDVKM. CDR3 residues: CASIGGVTNVLTF. CDR3 coding DNA: TGTGCCAGCATAGGAGGGGTAACCAACGTCCTGACTTTC.

The CDR3 nucleotides read TGTGCCAGCAGCCACAGGACTAGCGGGAGGACCCTCTACAATGAGCAGTTCTTC. This gives the protein CASSHRTSGRTLYNEQFF. The V gene is TRBV11-2, the J gene TRBJ2-1; 14 bases line up with TRBD2. The CDR3 has 18 amino acids. V shed 5 bases and J 3 bases; nucleotides not matched to a gene: 9. The V gene's germline CDR1 is SGHAT and CDR2 FQNNGV.

V and J are TRBV7-6 and TRBJ1-3, with 7 bases lining up with TRBD1. This CDR3 contains 16 residues. Trimming at V came to 5 bases and at J to 4 bases, leaving 11 bases not matched to a gene. Germline V gene lookup returns CDR1 SGHVS and CDR2 FNYEAQ. The CDR3: CASSDRTGLVGNTIYF. The CDR3 region has the DNA TGTGCCAGCAGCGACCGGACAGGTTTGGTCGGAAACACCATATATTTT.

This clone was counted between two and nine times. This rearrangement joins TRBV5-5 to TRBJ2-7; D could derive from TRBD1 or TRBD2 (5 bases each). Trimming removed 2 bases at V and 7 bases at J, with 13 bases between. In germline, CDR1 is SGHKS, CDR2 YYEKEE (reference sequence). This CDR3 comprises 13 residues. The CDR3 region has the DNA TGTGCCAGCAGCTTCGTGGGAGCAGGGGAGCAGTACTTC. This gives the protein CASSFVGAGEQYF. Drawing the rest from reference TRBV5-5 and TRBJ2-7, the complete variable domain is DAGVTQSPTHLIKTRGQQVTLRCSPISGHKSVSWYQQVLGQGPQFIFQYYEKEERGRGNFPDRFSARQFPNYSSELNVNALLLGDSALYLCASSFVGAGEQYFGPGTRLTVT.

The rearrangement links TRBV6-5 to TRBJ2-5; the match to TRBD2 covers 9 bases. Germline V lookup: CDR1 MNHEY, CDR2 SVGAGI. V was clipped by 5 bases and J by 1 base; unmatched bases: 2. The CDR3 sequence is 14 residues long. CDR3 amino acids: CASSRTSAQETQYF. In DNA, the CDR3 is TGTGCCAGCAGTCGGACTAGCGCCCAAGAGACCCAGTACTTC.

This chain connects TRBV7-2 to TRBJ2-4; 10 bases match TRBD1. V lost 7 bases to trimming and J lost 6 bases; unmatched junction nucleotides: 12. Germline values: CDR1 SGHTA, CDR2 FQGNSA. The CDR3 is 16 amino acids. The CDR3 DNA reads TGTGCCAGCACCCGAGAGGGGGACAGGGGCTCAAACATTCAGTACTTC. It specifies CASTREGDRGSNIQYF.

The gene calls are TRBV4-3 and TRBJ2-2; 9 bases fit TRBD2. Trimming removed 0 bases from V and 3 bases from J; junction bases left unmatched: 8. Germline V gene sequence: CDR1 LGHNA, CDR2 YSLEER. The CDR3 is 18 residues long. The CDR3 reads CASSQDRDSGSYTGELFF. The CDR3 nucleotides read TGCGCCAGCAGCCAAGATAGGGATAGCGGGAGTTACACCGGGGAGCTGTTTTTT.

This sequence joins TRBV10-2 and TRBJ2-2; TRBD2 agrees at 14 bases. Germline CDR1 reads WSHSY; CDR2 reads SAAADI. The CDR3 sequence is 19 residues long. J was trimmed by 1 base and V by 7 bases; bases with no gene match: 11. In DNA form, the CDR3 reads TGCGCCAGCACCAGGGGCGGGACTAGCGGGGGCCGGAACACCGGGGAGCTGTTTTTT. It specifies CASTRGGTSGGRNTGELFF.

This rearrangement joins TRBV11-2 to TRBJ1-1; tentative D call: TRBD1 (6 bases). The CDR3 has 13 residues. The V gene's germline CDR1 is SGHAT and CDR2 FQNNGV. V was shortened by 5 bases and J by 4 bases, with 11 bases between the two germline ends. The CDR3 sequence: CASSQGHATEAFF. In DNA form, the CDR3 reads TGTGCCAGCAGCCAGGGACACGCCACTGAAGCTTTCTTT.

This clone turned up a few times. This sequence joins TRBV7-6 and TRBJ1-4, with a weak D call TRBD1 (5 bases). V lost 0 bases, J lost 10 bases, and 15 bases lay in between. The CDR3 has 15 residues. Germline values: CDR1 SGHVS, CDR2 FNYEAQ. In DNA form, the CDR3 reads TGTGCCAGCAGCTTAGCTCGGGGGTTTCAGGGAAAACTGTTTTTT. Protein: CASSLARGFQGKLFF.

This clone is a singleton in its sample. The gene calls are TRBV5-6 and TRBJ1-3; the D is unclear. CDR3 length equals 13 residues. V was shortened by 4 bases and J by 0 bases, with 5 bases between the two germline ends. The germline gives CDR1 SGHDT, CDR2 YYEEEE. The CDR3 sequence: CASSAFSGNTIYF. The CDR3 DNA reads as TGTGCCAGCAGCGCCTTCTCTGGAAACACCATATATTTT.

V gene TRBV5-1 combines with J gene TRBJ2-7; D might be TRBD2 (6 bases). Germline V gene data show CDR1 as SGHRS and CDR2 as YFSETQ. Deletions cut 0 bases from V and 3 bases from J, with 13 bases between. The CDR3 has 15 amino acids. The CDR3 region has the DNA TGCGCCAGCAGCTTGGAGGGGACTTCAGGCTACGAGCAGTACTTC. Translating it yields CASSLEGTSGYEQYF.

V gene TRBV5-4 combines with J gene TRBJ2-2; 13 bases match TRBD2. This CDR3 spans 16 amino acids. Trimming removed 4 bases from V and 4 bases from J; junction bases left unmatched: 4. Germline CDR1 is SGHNT and CDR2 is YYREEE (reference sequence). The CDR3 DNA sequence: TGTGCCAGCAGCCTGGGACTAGCGGGGCTCACCGGGGAGCTGTTTTTT. Protein sequence: CASSLGLAGLTGELFF.

This chain links TRBV5-1 with TRBJ1-4; 8 bases are a match to TRBD1. This CDR3 region has 14 residues. V shed 2 bases, J shed 7 bases, and the junction held 4 bases outside the gene matches. CDR1 is SGHRS and CDR2 is YFSETQ in the germline V gene. In nucleotides, the CDR3 is TGCGCCAGCAGCTTCGGACAGGGAGGTGAAAAACTGTTTTTT. It translates to CASSFGQGGEKLFF.

The V and J genes are TRBV7-6 and TRBJ2-1; the D is unclear. Germline V gives CDR1 SGHVS, CDR2 FNYEAQ. V lost 1 base, J lost 0 bases, and 10 bases lay in between. This CDR3 spans 16 amino acids. The CDR3 protein is CASSLVVRSSYNEQFF. The CDR3 coding sequence is TGTGCCAGCAGCTTAGTGGTCCGTAGCTCCTACAATGAGCAGTTCTTC.

The chain joins TRBV7-2 to TRBJ1-1; D perhaps matches TRBD1 (6 bases). CDR1 is SGHTA, CDR2 FQGNSA, per germline. The CDR3 totals 14 residues. The V end lost 5 bases, the J end lost 3 bases, and 13 bases lay between the germline ends. CDR3 DNA sequence: TGTGCCAGCAGCACATCCGGGACATACACTGAAGCTTTCTTT. Translated: CASSTSGTYTEAFF.

The chain carries TRBV6-1 and TRBJ2-1; D may match TRBD1 or TRBD2 (5 bases each). CDR1 is MNHNS and CDR2 is SASEGT in the germline V gene. Trimming left V 3 bases short and J 12 bases short, with 6 bases between. The CDR3 is 10 amino acids. CDR3 loop: CASSERGQFF. CDR3 coding DNA: TGTGCCAGCAGTGAGAGGGGGCAGTTCTTC.

Only one count was recorded for this clone. The rearrangement joins TRBV23-1 to TRBJ1-1; maybe TRBD1 (6 bases). TRBV23-1 is sorted into the ORF group, with uncertain function. The CDR3 runs to 17 residues. Trimming shortened V by 4 bases and J by 2 bases, and 20 bases separated the two germline ends. In DNA, the CDR3 is TGCGCCAGCAGTCTCCTGCCGGCTTGGACAGAAAACACTGAAGCTTTCTTT. It codes for CASSLLPAWTENTEAFF.

The chain joins TRBV6-1 to TRBJ1-2, with no clear D. The CDR3 runs to 15 residues. The V gene lost 8 bases and the J gene lost 0 bases, with 16 bases spanning the gap. CDR1 MNHNS and CDR2 SASEGT come from the germline V gene. CDR3: CASSPGGKPNYGYTF. CDR3 coding DNA: TGTGCCAGCTCCCCGGGAGGGAAGCCTAACTATGGCTACACCTTC.

The chain joins TRBV4-2 to TRBJ2-7; D is ambiguous. Germline V gene lookup returns CDR1 LGHNA and CDR2 YNFKEQ. The V end was cut by 0 bases, the J end by 1 base, with 13 bases between. CDR3 size: 16 residues. The CDR3 coding sequence is TGTGCCAGCAGCCAAGATATTGGATCCCCTTCCTACGAGCAGTACTTC. Protein sequence: CASSQDIGSPSYEQYF.

V is TRBV4-1 and J is TRBJ1-1; 8 bases match TRBD1. V lost 0 bases, J lost 5 bases, and 5 bases stayed unmatched. CDR1 MGHRA and CDR2 YSYEKL come from the germline V gene. The CDR3 has 15 amino acids. CDR3 residues: CASSQDGQGKTEAFF. The CDR3 DNA is TGCGCCAGCAGCCAAGATGGACAGGGAAAAACTGAAGCTTTCTTT.

The chain couples TRBV7-2 to TRBJ2-5, with 7 bases matching TRBD2. Germline CDR1 SGHTA, CDR2 FQGNSA. CDR3 size: 15 residues. The J segment lost 4 bases and the V segment lost 5 bases, leaving 10 bases of the junction unmatched. The CDR3 loop is CASSPPRGRGETQYF. DNA of the CDR3: TGTGCCAGCAGCCCACCCCGGGGGAGGGGAGAGACCCAGTACTTC.

CDR3 bases: TGCGCCAGCAGCTCCACAGGGGGCACTGAAGCTTTCTTT. Amino acid sequence: CASSSTGGTEAFF. V usage is TRBV5-1 and J usage is TRBJ1-1; 8 bases are a match to TRBD1. The CDR3 covers 13 residues. CDR1 and CDR2 (germline): SGHRS, YFSETQ. The junction had 2 bases not matched to a gene; V was cut back by 3 bases and J by 4 bases.

This clone was counted between two and nine times. The gene calls are TRBV6-1 and TRBJ2-7; possibly TRBD1 for D (5 bases). The CDR3 runs 14 residues. Per the germline V gene, CDR1 is MNHNS and CDR2 is SASEGT. V was trimmed by 7 bases and J by 0 bases, leaving 13 bases between them. CDR3 residues: CASKLGQDSYEQYF. The CDR3 nucleotides read TGTGCCAGCAAGCTGGGGCAGGACTCCTACGAGCAGTACTTC.